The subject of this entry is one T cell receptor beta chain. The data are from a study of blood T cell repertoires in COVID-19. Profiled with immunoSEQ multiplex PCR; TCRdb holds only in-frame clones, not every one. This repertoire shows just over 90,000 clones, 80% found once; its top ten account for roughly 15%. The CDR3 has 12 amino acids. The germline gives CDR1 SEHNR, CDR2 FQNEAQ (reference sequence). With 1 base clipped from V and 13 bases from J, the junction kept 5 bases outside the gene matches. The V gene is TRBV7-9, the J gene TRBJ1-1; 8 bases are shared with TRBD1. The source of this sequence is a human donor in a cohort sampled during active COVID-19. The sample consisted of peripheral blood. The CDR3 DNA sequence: TGTGCCAGCAGCTTAGGGACAGGGTTCGTTTTCTTT. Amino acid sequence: CASSLGTGFVFF. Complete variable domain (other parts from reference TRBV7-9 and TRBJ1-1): DTGVSQNPRHKITKRGQNVTFRCDPISEHNRLYWYRQTLGQGPEFLTYFQNEAQLEKSRLLSDRFSAERPKGSFSTLEIQRTEQGDSAMYLCASSLGTGFVFFGQGTRLTVV.